This T cell receptor (beta chain) was sequenced for a study of PD-L1 blockade in urothelial cancer. Across the whole study: Median blood clonality was about 0.086, with tens of thousands of unique TCRs.

Here immunoSEQ multiplex PCR was the method, and the copy in TCRdb shows in-frame clones only, minus some. The sample lists roughly 120,000 clones; around nine tenths were seen once. Time point of the sample: peripheral blood 6 weeks after treatment start. V was trimmed by 10 bases and J by 5 bases, leaving 20 bases between them. The CDR3 spans 15 residues. The germline V gene encodes CDR1 SGHAT and CDR2 FQNNGV. This TCR was recovered from a man in his sixties with urothelial cancer. The specimen comprised PBMCs, sampled around atezolizumab (anti-PD-L1) treatment. The rearrangement joins TRBV11-2 to TRBJ2-2, with D possibly being TRBD2 (5 bases). The CDR3 protein is CATAPGYRGTGELFF. CDR3 nucleotide sequence: TGTGCCACCGCCCCGGGGTATCGTGGAACCGGGGAGCTGTTTTTT.